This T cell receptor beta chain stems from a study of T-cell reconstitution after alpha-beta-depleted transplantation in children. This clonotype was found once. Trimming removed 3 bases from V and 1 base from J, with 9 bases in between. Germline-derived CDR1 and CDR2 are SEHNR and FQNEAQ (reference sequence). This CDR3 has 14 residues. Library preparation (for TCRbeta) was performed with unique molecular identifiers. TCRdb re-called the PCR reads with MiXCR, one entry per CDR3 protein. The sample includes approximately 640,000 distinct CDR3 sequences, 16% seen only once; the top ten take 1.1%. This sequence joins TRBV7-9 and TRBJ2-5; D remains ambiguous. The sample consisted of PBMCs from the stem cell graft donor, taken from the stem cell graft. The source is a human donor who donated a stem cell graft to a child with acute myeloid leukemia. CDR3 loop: CASSFSNFQETQYF. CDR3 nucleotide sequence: TGTGCCAGCAGCTTCAGCAATTTCCAAGAGACCCAGTACTTC.